The rows below give T cell receptor beta chains drawn from one sample of a study of breast tumors, draining lymph nodes, adjacent tissues. Via MiXCR, TCRdb re-called the multiplex PCR reads, giving one row per CDR3 protein. The sample lists approximately 170,000 distinct CDR3 sequences; 30% to 35% were seen once. Sequenced: axillary lymph node tissue. The receptors come from a female donor with breast cancer. Some clones in this sample may be carry-over from other donors' samples. Both conserved end residues are part of each CDR3. The order of the fields is clone size, J gene, D gene, V gene, CDR3 protein, CDR3 DNA. The D gene is left open where the match is weak. Expanded clones get a size class; other rows say once, few or many, or leave the size out.

size: many
J: TRBJ2-7
D: NA
V: TRBV4-2
CDR3: CASSQYPYLTTEQYF
DNA: TGTGCCAGCAGCCAGTACCCCTATCTAACGACGGAGCAGTACTTC

size: many
J: TRBJ1-5
D: NA
V: TRBV7-9
CDR3: CASSGRGRNQPQHF
DNA: TGTGCCAGCAGCGGTAGGGGACGCAATCAGCCCCAGCATTTT

size: many
J: TRBJ1-3
D: NA
V: TRBV29-1
CDR3: CSVDTGNTIYF
DNA: TGCAGCGTTGACACTGGAAACACCATATATTTT

size: many
J: TRBJ2-2
D: NA
V: TRBV20-1
CDR3: CSARILGLRELFF
DNA: TGCAGTGCTAGAATTCTCGGGTTGCGGGAGCTGTTTTTT

size: many
J: TRBJ2-7
D: TRBD1
V: TRBV5-5
CDR3: CASSLGQGAYEQYF
DNA: TGTGCCAGCAGCTTGGGACAGGGGGCCTACGAGCAGTACTTC

size: NA
J: TRBJ2-2
D: NA
V: TRBV7-2
CDR3: CAGSLGGYRELLF
DNA: TGTGCCGGCAGCTTAGGGGGTTACAGGGAGCTGCTTTTT

size: NA
J: TRBJ2-1
D: NA
V: TRBV6-2/TRBV6-3
CDR3: CASRALIHEYNEQFF
DNA: TGTGCCAGCAGGGCCTTAATACACGAATACAATGAGCAGTTCTTC

size: many
J: TRBJ2-1
D: NA
V: TRBV7-8
CDR3: CASSLAPGNNEQFF
DNA: TGTGCCAGCAGCTTAGCGCCAGGGAACAATGAGCAGTTCTTC

size: NA
J: TRBJ2-1
D: TRBD2
V: TRBV7-3
CDR3: CASSSGLAGGAGRNEQFF
DNA: TGTGCCAGCAGCTCCGGACTAGCGGGGGGCGCCGGAAGGAATGAGCAGTTCTTC

size: many
J: TRBJ1-4
D: NA
V: TRBV2
CDR3: CASRPSEATNEKLFF
DNA: TGTGCCAGCAGGCCATCCGAGGCAACTAATGAAAAACTGTTTTTT

size: many
J: TRBJ2-7
D: NA
V: TRBV20-1
CDR3: CSARPILSYEQYF
DNA: TGCAGTGCTAGACCAATTCTCTCCTACGAGCAGTACTTC

size: NA
J: TRBJ2-2
D: TRBD1
V: TRBV7-3
CDR3: CASSSQGAGELFF
DNA: TGTGCCAGCAGCTCACAGGGGGCTGGGGAGCTGTTTTTT

size: NA
J: TRBJ1-5
D: NA
V: TRBV11-3
CDR3: CASSLDLGNQPQHF
DNA: TGTGCCAGCAGCTTAGATCTGGGTAATCAGCCCCAGCATTTT

size: many
J: TRBJ1-4
D: NA
V: TRBV11-2
CDR3: CASSWTAATNEKLFF
DNA: TGTGCCAGCAGCTGGACAGCTGCAACTAATGAAAAACTGTTTTTT

size: many
J: TRBJ2-5
D: TRBD2
V: TRBV10-3
CDR3: CAISEVKVRLAGVETQYF
DNA: TGTGCCATCAGTGAGGTCAAAGTGAGGCTAGCGGGAGTAGAGACCCAGTACTTC

size: NA
J: TRBJ2-1
D: NA
V: TRBV27
CDR3: CASSFLSDGTYYNEQFF
DNA: TGTGCCAGCAGTTTCCTTTCGGACGGTACCTACTACAATGAGCAGTTCTTC

size: many
J: TRBJ2-5
D: TRBD2
V: TRBV19
CDR3: CASSVGGLAGGQETQYF
DNA: TGTGCCAGTAGTGTCGGCGGGCTAGCGGGGGGACAAGAGACCCAGTACTTC

size: many
J: TRBJ1-6
D: NA
V: TRBV13
CDR3: CASSLGRSSYNSPLHF
DNA: TGTGCCAGCAGCCTCGGGAGGAGCTCCTATAATTCACCCCTCCACTTT

size: few
J: TRBJ2-4
D: NA
V: TRBV18
CDR3: CASSPQGGKNIQYF
DNA: TGTGCCAGCTCACCCCAGGGTGGCAAAAACATTCAGTACTTC

size: once
J: TRBJ2-1
D: TRBD2
V: TRBV3-1
CDR3: CASSSPGTTGGVQFF
DNA: TGCGCCAGCAGCTCCCCCGGGACTACAGGTGGGGTGCAGTTCTTC

size: NA
J: TRBJ2-1
D: NA
V: TRBV9
CDR3: CASSVGGDSYNEQFF
DNA: TGTGCCAGCAGCGTAGGGGGAGATTCCTACAATGAGCAGTTCTTC

size: NA
J: TRBJ1-1
D: TRBD1
V: TRBV11-2
CDR3: CASSFDRDHEAFF
DNA: TGTGCCAGCAGCTTCGACAGGGACCACGAAGCTTTCTTT